This T cell receptor beta chain stems from a study of blood T cell repertoires in COVID-19. Participant age was roughly 18 to 95 years, and participants resided in fewer than 25 US areas. Each participant's cohort was designated according to participant-reported clinical history. Profiling relied on immunoSEQ multiplex PCR, and the TCRdb table lists in-frame clones only, not all of them. The repertoire holds roughly 240,000 clones, around 88% seen once, with approximately 2.5% in the top ten. The TCR sequence derives from a woman aged 40 to 50 with acute COVID-19. The material sequenced was PBMCs or T cells enriched from blood (not recorded which).

This CDR3 reads CAWSVRGRGRQPQHF. Written as DNA, the CDR3 is TGTGCCTGGAGTGTACGGGGCAGGGGGCGTCAGCCCCAGCATTTT. V usage is TRBV30 and J usage is TRBJ1-5; 8 bases align to TRBD1. Germline V gene data show CDR1 as GTSNPN and CDR2 as SVGIG (reference sequence). The CDR3 totals 15 residues. Trimming took 0 bases from V and 6 from J; bases not matched to a gene: 7.